The clone carrying this T cell receptor beta chain turned up a few times. The record originates from a study of cytomegalovirus exposure and HLA in healthy donors. Primers: 60 Vbeta forward and 13 Jbeta reverse. Data came from immunoSEQ multiplex PCR; TCRdb stores just in-frame clones and leaves some out. The sample yields some 130,000 clones, roughly 78% seen once. Germline V gene sequence: CDR1 SGHRS, CDR2 YFSETQ. There are 15 residues in the CDR3. The V and J ends lost 1 base and 8 bases, in that order; junction bases with no gene match: 4. Sequenced: PBMCs. The chain recombines TRBV5-1 with TRBJ1-6, with TRBD1 matching 9 bases. The sequence came from a man aged 25-40 years in good health. CDR3: CASSLSGTGYSPLHF. CDR3 bases: TGCGCCAGCAGCTTGTCCGGGACAGGGTATTCACCCCTCCACTTT. The variable domain in full, completed from reference TRBV5-1 and TRBJ1-6, reads KAGVTQTPRYLIKTRGQQVTLSCSPISGHRSVSWYQQTPGQGLQFLFEYFSETQRNKGNFPGRFSGRQFSNSRSEMNVSTLELGDSALYLCASSLSGTGYSPLHFGNGTRLTVT.